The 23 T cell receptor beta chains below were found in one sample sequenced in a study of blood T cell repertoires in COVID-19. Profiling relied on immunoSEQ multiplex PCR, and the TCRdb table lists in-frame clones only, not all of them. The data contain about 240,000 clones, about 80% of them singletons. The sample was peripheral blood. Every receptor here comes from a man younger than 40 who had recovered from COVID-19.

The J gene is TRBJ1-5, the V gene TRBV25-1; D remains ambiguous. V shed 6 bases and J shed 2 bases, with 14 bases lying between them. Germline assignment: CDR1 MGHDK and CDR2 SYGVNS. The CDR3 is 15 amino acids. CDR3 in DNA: TGTGCCAGCAGCAAAGGAGGTGAGGGCAATCAGCCCCAGCATTTT. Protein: CASSKGGEGNQPQHF.

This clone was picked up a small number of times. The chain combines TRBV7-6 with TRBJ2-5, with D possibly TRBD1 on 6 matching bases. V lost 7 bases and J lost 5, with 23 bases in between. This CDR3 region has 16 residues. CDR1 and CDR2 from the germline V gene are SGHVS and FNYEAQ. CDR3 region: CASTLGSAQGYETQYF. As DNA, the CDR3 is TGTGCCAGCACCTTGGGTTCCGCGCAGGGGTACGAGACCCAGTACTTC.

The CDR3 protein is CASSLQLAEGETQYF. In DNA form, the CDR3 reads TGTGCCAGCAGCTTGCAATTAGCGGAAGGGGAGACCCAGTACTTC. The chain combines TRBV5-4 with TRBJ2-5; D is perhaps TRBD2 (6 bases). Deletions cut 1 base from V and 5 bases from J, with 15 bases between. The CDR3 spans 15 residues. Germline-derived CDR1 and CDR2 are SGHNT and YYREEE (reference sequence). The variable domain in full, completed from reference TRBV5-4 and TRBJ2-5, reads ETGVTQSPTHLIKTRGQQVTLRCSSQSGHNTVSWYQQALGQGPQFIFQYYREEENGRGNFPPRFSGLQFPNYSSELNVNALELDDSALYLCASSLQLAEGETQYFGPGTRLLVL.

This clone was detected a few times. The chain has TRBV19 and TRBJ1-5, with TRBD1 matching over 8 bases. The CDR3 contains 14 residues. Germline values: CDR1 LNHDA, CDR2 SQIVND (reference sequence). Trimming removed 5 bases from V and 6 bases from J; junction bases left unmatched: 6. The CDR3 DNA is TGTGCCAGTAGTGGTGGACAGGGCTCTCAGCCCCAGCATTTT. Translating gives CASSGGQGSQPQHF.

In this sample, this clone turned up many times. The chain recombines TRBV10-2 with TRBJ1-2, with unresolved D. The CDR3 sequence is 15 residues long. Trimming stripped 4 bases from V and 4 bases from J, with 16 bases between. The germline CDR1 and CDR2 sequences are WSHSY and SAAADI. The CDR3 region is CASSVTFAGIYGYTF. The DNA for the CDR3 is TGCGCCAGCAGTGTAACCTTTGCGGGGATCTATGGCTACACCTTC.

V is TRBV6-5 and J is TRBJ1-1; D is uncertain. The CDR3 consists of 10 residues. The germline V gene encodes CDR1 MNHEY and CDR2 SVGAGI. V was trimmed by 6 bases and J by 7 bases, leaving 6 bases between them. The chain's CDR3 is CASRGLEAFF. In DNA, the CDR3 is TGTGCCAGCAGGGGCCTTGAAGCTTTCTTT.

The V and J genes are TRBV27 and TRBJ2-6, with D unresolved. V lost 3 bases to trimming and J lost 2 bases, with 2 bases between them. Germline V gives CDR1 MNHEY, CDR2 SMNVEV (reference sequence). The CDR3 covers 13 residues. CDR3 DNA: TGTGCCAGCAGTTTTACTGGGGCCAACGTCCTGACTTTC. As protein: CASSFTGANVLTF.

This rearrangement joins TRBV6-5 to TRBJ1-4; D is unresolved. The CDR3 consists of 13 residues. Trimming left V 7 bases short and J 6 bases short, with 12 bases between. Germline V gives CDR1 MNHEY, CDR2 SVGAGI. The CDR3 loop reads CASTERLDEKLFF. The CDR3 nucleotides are TGTGCCAGCACAGAGCGGCTCGATGAAAAACTGTTTTTT.

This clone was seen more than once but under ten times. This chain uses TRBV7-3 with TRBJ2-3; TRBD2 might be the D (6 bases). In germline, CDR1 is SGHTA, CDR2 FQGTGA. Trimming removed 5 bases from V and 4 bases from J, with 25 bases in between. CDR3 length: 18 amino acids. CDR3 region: CASSNPQGLHRSPDTQYF. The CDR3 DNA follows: TGTGCCAGCAGCAACCCTCAAGGACTACATAGGTCGCCAGATACGCAGTATTTT.

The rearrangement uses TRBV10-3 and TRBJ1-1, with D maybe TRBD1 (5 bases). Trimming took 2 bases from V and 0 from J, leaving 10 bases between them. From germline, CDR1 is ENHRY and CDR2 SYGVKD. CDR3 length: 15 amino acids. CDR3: CAISEAGRVNTEAFF. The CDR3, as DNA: TGTGCCATCAGTGAGGCAGGCAGGGTGAACACTGAAGCTTTCTTT.

The CDR3 DNA reads as TGCGCCAGCAGCTTGAGCTTGAACACTGAAGCTTTCTTT. Its protein is CASSLSLNTEAFF. The V gene is TRBV5-1, the J gene TRBJ1-1; D uncertain. V lost 1 base to trimming and J lost 0 bases, with 4 bases between them. The CDR3 extends over 13 amino acids. Germline-derived CDR1 and CDR2 are SGHRS and YFSETQ.

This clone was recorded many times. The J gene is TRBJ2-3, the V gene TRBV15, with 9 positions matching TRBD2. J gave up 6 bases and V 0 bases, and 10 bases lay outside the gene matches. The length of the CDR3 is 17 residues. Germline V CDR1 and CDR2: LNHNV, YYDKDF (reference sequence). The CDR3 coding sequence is TGTGCCACCAGCAGAGATCTCCCTGCGGGGGGGTCGGATACGCAGTATTTT. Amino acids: CATSRDLPAGGSDTQYF.

The CDR3 loop is CAITRDRGEKLFF. The DNA of the CDR3 is TGTGCCATCACCCGGGACAGGGGCGAAAAACTGTTTTTT. The chain carries TRBV10-3 and TRBJ1-4, with 10 bases that match TRBD1. The germline V gene has CDR1 ENHRY and CDR2 SYGVKD. The J segment lost 8 bases and the V segment lost 7 bases, leaving 4 bases of the junction unmatched. This CDR3 is built from 13 residues.

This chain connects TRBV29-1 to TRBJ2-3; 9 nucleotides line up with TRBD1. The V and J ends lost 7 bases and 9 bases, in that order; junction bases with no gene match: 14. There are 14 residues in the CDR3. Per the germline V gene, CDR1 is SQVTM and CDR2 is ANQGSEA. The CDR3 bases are TGCAGCGGCATCGCCGGGACAACAGGGGGCACGCAGTATTTT. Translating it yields CSGIAGTTGGTQYF.

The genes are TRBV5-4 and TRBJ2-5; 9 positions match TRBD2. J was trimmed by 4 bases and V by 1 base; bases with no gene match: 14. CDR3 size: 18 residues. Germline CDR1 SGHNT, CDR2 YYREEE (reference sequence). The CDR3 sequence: CASSLNPQRGAGGETQYF. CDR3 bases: TGTGCCAGCAGCTTGAACCCCCAGCGGGGGGCCGGGGGAGAGACCCAGTACTTC.

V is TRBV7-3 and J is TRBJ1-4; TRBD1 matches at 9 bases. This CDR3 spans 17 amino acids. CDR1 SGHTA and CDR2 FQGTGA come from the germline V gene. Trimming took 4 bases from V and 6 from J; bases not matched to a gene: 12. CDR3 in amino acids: CASSSLQRGQGDEKLFF. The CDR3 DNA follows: TGTGCCAGCAGCTCCTTGCAAAGGGGACAGGGAGATGAAAAACTGTTTTTT. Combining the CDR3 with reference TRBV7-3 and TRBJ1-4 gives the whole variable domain GAGVSQTPSNKVTEKGKYVELRCDPISGHTALYWYRQSLGQGPEFLIYFQGTGAADDSGLPNDRFFAVRPEGSVSTLKIQRTERGDSAVYLCASSSLQRGQGDEKLFFGSGTQLSVL.

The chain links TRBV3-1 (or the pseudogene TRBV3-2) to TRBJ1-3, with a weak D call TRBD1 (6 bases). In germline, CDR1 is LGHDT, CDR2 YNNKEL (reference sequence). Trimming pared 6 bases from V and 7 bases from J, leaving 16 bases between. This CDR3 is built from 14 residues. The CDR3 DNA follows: TGTGCCAGCAGTCAACAGGGTCTGGTCAACACCATATATTTT. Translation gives CASSQQGLVNTIYF.

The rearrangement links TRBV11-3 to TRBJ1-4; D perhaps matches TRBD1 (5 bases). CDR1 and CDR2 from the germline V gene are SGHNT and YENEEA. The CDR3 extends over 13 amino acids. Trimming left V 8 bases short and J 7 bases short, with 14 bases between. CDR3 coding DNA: TGTGCCAGCGGGGGGAGTCTTCCTGAAAAACTGTTTTTT. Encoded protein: CASGGSLPEKLFF.

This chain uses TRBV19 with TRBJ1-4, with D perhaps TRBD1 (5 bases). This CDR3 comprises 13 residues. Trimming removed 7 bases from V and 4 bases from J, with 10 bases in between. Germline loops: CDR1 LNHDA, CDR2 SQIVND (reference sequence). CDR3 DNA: TGTGCCAGTACTGGGCAGGGTAATGAAAAACTGTTTTTT. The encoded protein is CASTGQGNEKLFF.

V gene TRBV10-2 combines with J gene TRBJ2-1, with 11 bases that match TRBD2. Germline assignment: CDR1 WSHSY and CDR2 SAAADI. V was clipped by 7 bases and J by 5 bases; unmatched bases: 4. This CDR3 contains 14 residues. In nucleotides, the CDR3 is TGCGCCAGCAATCCGGGACTAGCGGACAATGAGCAGTTCTTC. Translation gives CASNPGLADNEQFF.

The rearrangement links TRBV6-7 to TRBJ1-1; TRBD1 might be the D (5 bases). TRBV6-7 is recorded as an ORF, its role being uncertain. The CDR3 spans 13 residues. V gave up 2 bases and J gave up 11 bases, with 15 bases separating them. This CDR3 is CASSYGVGRKAFF. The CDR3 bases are TGTGCCAGCAGTTACGGGGTGGGGCGTAAGGCTTTCTTT.

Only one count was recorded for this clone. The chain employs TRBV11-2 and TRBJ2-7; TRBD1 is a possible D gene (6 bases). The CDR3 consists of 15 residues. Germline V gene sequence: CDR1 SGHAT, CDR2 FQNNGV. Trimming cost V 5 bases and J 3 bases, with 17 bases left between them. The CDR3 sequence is CASSVGSGTFYEQYV. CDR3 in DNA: TGTGCCAGCAGCGTAGGCTCAGGGACATTCTACGAGCAGTACGTC.

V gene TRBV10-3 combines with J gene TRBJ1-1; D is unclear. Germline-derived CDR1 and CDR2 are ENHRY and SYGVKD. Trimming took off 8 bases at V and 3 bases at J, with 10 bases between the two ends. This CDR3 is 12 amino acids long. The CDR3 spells CAIGQRDTEAFF. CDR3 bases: TGTGCCATCGGGCAGAGGGACACTGAAGCTTTCTTT.